One sample yielded the 12 T cell receptor beta chains listed below, sequenced in a study of vaccination and CD4 T cells after COVID-19. Sequencing of the DNA from cultured CD4+ T cells was carried out with the Oncomine TCR Beta short-read assay. TCRdb re-called the PCR reads through MiXCR, storing one row per CDR3 protein. The table lists around 12,000 distinct CDR3 sequences, 41% of them singletons. Treatment in this sample: approximately 10-day PBMC culture with coronavirus spike peptide pools or control peptides (ViraFEST assay). No antigen has been identified for these receptors. Here the sequenced sample was CD4+ T cells from blood, cultured in vitro, taken after SARS-CoV-2 vaccination. The receptors here all came from a human donor who had recovered from COVID-19.

V is TRBV29-1 and J is TRBJ1-1, with D perhaps TRBD1 (6 bases). V was trimmed by 4 bases and J by 4 bases, leaving 10 bases between them. In germline, CDR1 is SQVTM, CDR2 ANQGSEA. The CDR3 is 12 amino acids. This chain's CDR3 is CSVVRGGTEAFF. The CDR3 DNA is TGCAGCGTTGTCAGGGGAGGCACTGAAGCTTTCTTT. Together with reference TRBV29-1 and TRBJ1-1, the CDR3 gives the full variable domain: SAVISQKPSRDICQRGTSLTIQCQVDSQVTMMFWYRQQPGQSLTLIATANQGSEATYESGFVIDKFPISRPNLTFSTLTVSNMSPEDSSIYLCSVVRGGTEAFFGQGTRLTVV.

V gene TRBV12-3 or TRBV12-4 combines with J gene TRBJ2-1; 11 nucleotides match TRBD2. The length of the CDR3 is 18 residues. Trimming cost V 6 bases and J 0 bases; bases outside gene matches: 10. As DNA, the CDR3 is TGTGCCAGCAGCCCCGGGACTAGCGGCCGCAGCTCCTACAATGAGCAGTTCTTC. Translating gives CASSPGTSGRSSYNEQFF.

The V gene is TRBV2, the J gene TRBJ1-5, with D unclear. The CDR3 runs 15 residues. V was clipped by 1 base and J by 4 bases, with 11 bases between them. Germline-derived CDR1 and CDR2 are SNHLY and FYNNEI. The CDR3 sequence is CASSEELSVNQPQHF. CDR3 sequence (DNA): TGTGCCAGCAGTGAAGAGCTCTCGGTAAATCAGCCCCAGCATTTT.

V gene TRBV5-4 combines with J gene TRBJ1-3, with D uncertain. The germline gives CDR1 SGHNT, CDR2 YYREEE (reference sequence). With 0 bases removed from V and 0 bases from J, the gap between germline ends came to 7 bases. This CDR3 spans 15 amino acids. This chain's CDR3 is CASSLVADSGNTIYF. The CDR3 DNA reads as TGTGCCAGCAGCTTGGTAGCAGACTCTGGAAACACCATATATTTT.

V is TRBV6-2 or TRBV6-3 and J is TRBJ1-5; 8 bases agree with TRBD1. The J segment lost 3 bases and the V segment lost 7 bases, leaving 14 bases of the junction unmatched. CDR1 and CDR2 (germline): MNHEY, SVGEGT. This CDR3 contains 17 residues. The chain's CDR3 is CASTINGGQGYNQPQHF. CDR3 nucleotides: TGTGCCAGCACTATCAACGGCGGACAGGGATACAATCAGCCCCAGCATTTT.

The chain joins TRBV18 to TRBJ1-5; weak D call: TRBD1 (5 bases). This CDR3 spans 14 amino acids. The ends were cut back, 6 bases at V and 6 bases at J, with 15 bases in the middle. The germline V gene encodes CDR1 KGHSH and CDR2 LQKENI. The CDR3 spells CASSPLGEGQPQHF. In nucleotides, the CDR3 is TGTGCCAGCTCCCCCCTGGGGGAAGGTCAGCCCCAGCATTTT.

The chain uses TRBV25-1 and TRBJ2-6, with a possible D match to TRBD1 (6 bases). Germline assignment: CDR1 MGHDK and CDR2 SYGVNS. The V gene lost 5 bases and the J gene lost 4 bases, with 9 bases spanning the gap. This CDR3 region has 14 residues. CDR3 sequence: CASSTGSGANVLTF. Here the CDR3 DNA reads TGTGCCAGCAGTACAGGGTCCGGGGCCAACGTCCTGACTTTC.

Concerning this clonotype: The junction departs from germline at one end; a sequencing error may be responsible. The rearrangement links TRBV27 to TRBJ1-5; tentative D call: TRBD1 (6 bases). From germline, CDR1 is MNHEY and CDR2 SMNVEV (reference sequence). The CDR3 spans 13 residues. CDR3: CAGSFSGGWAQHF. The CDR3 bases are TGTGCCGGCAGTTTCTCGGGGGGCTGGGCCCAGCATTTT.

This clonotype was counted only a few times. The chain links TRBV19 to TRBJ1-1, with 8 positions matching TRBD1. V shed 4 bases, J shed 1 base, and the junction held 2 bases outside the gene matches. From germline, CDR1 is LNHDA and CDR2 SQIVND (reference sequence). The CDR3 totals 14 residues. CDR3 coding DNA: TGTGCCAGTAGTAGCGGGACAGGGAACACTGAAGCTTTCTTT. Translating it yields CASSSGTGNTEAFF. The variable domain in full, completed from reference TRBV19 and TRBJ1-1, reads DGGITQSPKYLFRKEGQNVTLSCEQNLNHDAMYWYRQDPGQGLRLIYYSQIVNDFQKGDIAEGYSVSREKKESFPLTVTSAQKNPTAFYLCASSSGTGNTEAFFGQGTRLTVV.

The CDR3 DNA reads as TGTGCCAGTAGCTACGGCCCGGGACAGGTGCGGACACCCCTCCACTTT. Its translation: CASSYGPGQVRTPLHF. The chain joins TRBV19 to TRBJ1-6; 8 bases align to TRBD1. This CDR3 has 16 amino acids. Per germline, CDR1 LNHDA and CDR2 SQIVND (reference sequence). The V and J ends lost 6 bases and 11 bases, in that order; junction bases with no gene match: 15.

This clonotype is a singleton in its sample. The chain employs TRBV7-8 and TRBJ1-1; 9 bases align to TRBD1. The CDR3 has 15 residues. V lost 4 bases to trimming and J lost 1 base; unmatched junction nucleotides: 4. Germline CDR1 is SGHVS and CDR2 is FQNEAQ. In DNA form, the CDR3 reads TGTGCCAGCAGCTCCCGGACAGGGGAGAACACTGAAGCTTTCTTT. It yields the protein CASSSRTGENTEAFF.

This clonotype was picked up a small number of times. This chain links TRBV11-3 with TRBJ1-2; 8 bases fit TRBD1. The CDR3 totals 15 residues. Germline values: CDR1 SGHNT, CDR2 YENEEA. V gave up 5 bases and J gave up 8 bases; unmatched junction bases: 13. The CDR3 reads CASSPTGQDLTGYTF. The DNA of the CDR3 is TGTGCCAGCAGCCCCACGGGACAGGACCTTACCGGCTACACCTTC.